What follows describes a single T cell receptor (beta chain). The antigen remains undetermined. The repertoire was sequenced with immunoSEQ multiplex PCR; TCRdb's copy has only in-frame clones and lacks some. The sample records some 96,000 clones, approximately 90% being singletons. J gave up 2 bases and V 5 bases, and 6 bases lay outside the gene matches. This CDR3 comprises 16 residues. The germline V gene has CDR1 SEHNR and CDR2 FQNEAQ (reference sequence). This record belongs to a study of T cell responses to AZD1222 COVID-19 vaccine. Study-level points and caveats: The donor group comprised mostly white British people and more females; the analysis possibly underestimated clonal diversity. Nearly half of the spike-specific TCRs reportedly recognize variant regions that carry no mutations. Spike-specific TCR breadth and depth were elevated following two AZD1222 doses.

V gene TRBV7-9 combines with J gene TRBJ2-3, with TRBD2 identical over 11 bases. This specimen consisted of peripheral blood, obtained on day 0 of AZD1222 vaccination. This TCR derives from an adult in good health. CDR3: CASSAPGLADTDTQYF. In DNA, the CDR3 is TGTGCCAGCAGCGCTCCGGGACTAGCGGACACAGATACGCAGTATTTT. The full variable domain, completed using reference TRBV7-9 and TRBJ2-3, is DTGVSQNPRHKITKRGQNVTFRCDPISEHNRLYWYRQTLGQGPEFLTYFQNEAQLEKSRLLSDRFSAERPKGSFSTLEIQRTEQGDSAMYLCASSAPGLADTDTQYFGPGTRLTVL.